What follows is one TCR beta chain and its context. V lost 6 bases, J lost 2 bases, and 10 bases lay in between. CDR1 and CDR2 from the germline V gene are MNHEY and SVGAGI. The CDR3 runs 13 residues. Libraries were prepared by immunoSEQ multiplex PCR; TCRdb keeps only in-frame clonotypes and omits some of them. The data hold about 150,000 clones, with about 93% observed a single time. The sample comes from a study of T cell responses to AZD1222 COVID-19 vaccine. V gene TRBV6-5 combines with J gene TRBJ1-1; D is undetermined. This TCR was sampled from an adult in good health. The sequencing here drew on peripheral blood, taken on day 0 of AZD1222 vaccination. CDR3 coding DNA: TGTGCCAGCAGGGCTACAGAAAACACTGAAGCTTTCTTT. It encodes CASRATENTEAFF.